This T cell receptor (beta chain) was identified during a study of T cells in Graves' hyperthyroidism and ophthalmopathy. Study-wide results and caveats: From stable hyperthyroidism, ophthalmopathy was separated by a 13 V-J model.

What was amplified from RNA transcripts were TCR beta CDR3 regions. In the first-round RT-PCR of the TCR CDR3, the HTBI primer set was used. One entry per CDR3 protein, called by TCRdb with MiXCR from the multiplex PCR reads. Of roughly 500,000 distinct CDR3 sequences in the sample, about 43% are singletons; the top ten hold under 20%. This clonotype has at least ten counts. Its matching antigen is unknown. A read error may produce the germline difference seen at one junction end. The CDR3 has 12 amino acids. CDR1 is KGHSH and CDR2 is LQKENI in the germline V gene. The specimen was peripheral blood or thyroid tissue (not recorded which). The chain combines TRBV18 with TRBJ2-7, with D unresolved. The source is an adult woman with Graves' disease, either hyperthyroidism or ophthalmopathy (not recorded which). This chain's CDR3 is CASSRSSYEQYF. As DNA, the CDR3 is TGCGCCAGCAGTCGGAGCTCCTACGAGCAGTACTTC.